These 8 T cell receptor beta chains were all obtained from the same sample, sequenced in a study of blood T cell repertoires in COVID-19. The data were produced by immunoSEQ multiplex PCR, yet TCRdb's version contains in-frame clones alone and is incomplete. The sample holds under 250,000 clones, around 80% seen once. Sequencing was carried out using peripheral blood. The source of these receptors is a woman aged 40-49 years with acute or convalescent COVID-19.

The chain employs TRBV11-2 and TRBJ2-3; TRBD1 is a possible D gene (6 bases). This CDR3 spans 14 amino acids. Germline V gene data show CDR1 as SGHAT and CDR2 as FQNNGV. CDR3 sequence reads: CASFRDTFTDTQYF. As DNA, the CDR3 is TGTGCGTCGTTTCGGGACACCTTCACAGATACGCAGTATTTT.

The CDR3 coding sequence is TGTGCCAGCAGCCACGGGACAGCTAACACCGGGGAGCTGTTTTTT. Protein sequence: CASSHGTANTGELFF. This chain links TRBV11-3 with TRBJ2-2; 7 positions agree with TRBD1. J was trimmed by 2 bases and V by 5 bases; bases with no gene match: 5. This CDR3 is 15 amino acids long. The germline CDR1 and CDR2 sequences are SGHNT and YENEEA.

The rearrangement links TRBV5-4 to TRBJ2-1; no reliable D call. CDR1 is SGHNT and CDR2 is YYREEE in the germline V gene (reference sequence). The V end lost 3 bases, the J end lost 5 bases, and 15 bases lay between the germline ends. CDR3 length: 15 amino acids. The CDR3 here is CASSSIAIMDNEQFF. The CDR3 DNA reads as TGTGCCAGCAGCTCCATTGCTATTATGGACAATGAGCAGTTCTTC.

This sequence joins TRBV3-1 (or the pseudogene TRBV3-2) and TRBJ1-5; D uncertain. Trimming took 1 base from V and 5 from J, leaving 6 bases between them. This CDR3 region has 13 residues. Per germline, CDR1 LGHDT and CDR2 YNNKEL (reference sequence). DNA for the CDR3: TGTGCCAGCAGCCAAGGTGAGGATCAGCCCCAGCATTTT. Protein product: CASSQGEDQPQHF.

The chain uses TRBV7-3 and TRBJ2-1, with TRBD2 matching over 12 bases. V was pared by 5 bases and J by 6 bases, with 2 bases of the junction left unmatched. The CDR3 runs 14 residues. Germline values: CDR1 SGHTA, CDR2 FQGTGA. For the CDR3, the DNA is TGTGCCAGCAGCCCTAGCGGGGGGGCCAATGAGCAGTTCTTC. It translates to CASSPSGGANEQFF.

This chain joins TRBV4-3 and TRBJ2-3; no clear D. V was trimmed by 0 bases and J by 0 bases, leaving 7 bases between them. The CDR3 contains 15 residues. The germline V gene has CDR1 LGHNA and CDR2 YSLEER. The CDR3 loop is CASSQDQLSTDTQYF. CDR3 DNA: TGCGCCAGCAGCCAAGACCAACTAAGCACAGATACGCAGTATTTT.

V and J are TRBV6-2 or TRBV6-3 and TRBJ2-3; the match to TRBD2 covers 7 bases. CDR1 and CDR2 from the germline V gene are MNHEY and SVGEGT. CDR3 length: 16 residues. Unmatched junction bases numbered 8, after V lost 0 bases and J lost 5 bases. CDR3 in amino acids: CASSYSGREKGDTQYF. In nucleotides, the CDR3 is TGTGCCAGCAGTTACTCGGGGCGGGAGAAAGGAGATACGCAGTATTTT.

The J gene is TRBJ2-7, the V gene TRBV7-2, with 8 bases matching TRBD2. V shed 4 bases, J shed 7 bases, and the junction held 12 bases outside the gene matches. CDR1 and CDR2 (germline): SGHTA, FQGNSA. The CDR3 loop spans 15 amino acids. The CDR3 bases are TGTGCCAGCAGCTCCCCAGCGGGAGTACCTGGAGAGCAGTACTTC. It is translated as CASSSPAGVPGEQYF. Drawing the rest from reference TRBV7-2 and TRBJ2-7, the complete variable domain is GAGVSQSPSNKVTEKGKDVELRCDPISGHTALYWYRQSLGQGLEFLIYFQGNSAPDKSGLPSDRFSAERTGGSVSTLTIQRTQQEDSAVYLCASSSPAGVPGEQYFGPGTRLTVT.